The next 21 T cell receptor beta chains were all read from a single sample in a study of identical twins. TCRdb independently ran MiXCR on the 5' RACE reads; one entry per CDR3 protein. The sample comprises 550,000 to 700,000 distinct CDR3 sequences, about 20% of which are singletons, and about 4.5% rests with the top ten. The data were also submitted as part of a second study, on T cells expressing NK-cell markers.

Input material: PBMCs. The receptors derive from a woman aged 18 to 35 in good health.

The chain uses TRBV6-2 or TRBV6-3 and TRBJ2-5; TRBD1 matches at 9 bases. J was trimmed by 5 bases and V by 5 bases; bases with no gene match: 6. Germline CDR1 MNHEY, CDR2 SVGEGT. The CDR3 is 14 residues long. DNA of the CDR3: TGTGCCAGCAGTCCCCGGGACAGGGACGAGACCCAGTACTTC. Translated, it gives CASSPRDRDETQYF.

The chain recombines TRBV9 with TRBJ2-7, with D hard to call. CDR3 length: 15 residues. The germline CDR1 and CDR2 sequences are SGDLS and YYNGEE. The germline V and J ends were trimmed by 0 bases and 3 bases, with 13 bases remaining between them. The CDR3 reads CASSVDEGFHYEQYF. The CDR3 DNA reads as TGTGCCAGCAGCGTAGACGAAGGGTTTCACTACGAGCAGTACTTC.

This clonotype occurred a few times. The chain has TRBV12-3 or TRBV12-4 and TRBJ2-7; D uncertain. The length of the CDR3 is 12 residues. With 5 bases removed from V and 4 bases from J, the gap between germline ends came to 9 bases. The CDR3 sequence: CASSQSPYEQYF. Here the CDR3 DNA reads TGTGCCAGCAGTCAGTCCCCTTACGAGCAGTACTTC.

In this sample, this clonotype turned up a few times. The chain recombines TRBV20-1 with TRBJ2-1, with TRBD1 matching 9 bases. Germline V gene lookup returns CDR1 DFQATT and CDR2 SNEGSKA (reference sequence). The CDR3 totals 15 residues. After removal of 2 bases from V and 14 bases from J, the junction contained 16 bases not matched to a gene. CDR3: CSARPGTGRTPGEFF. CDR3 bases: TGCAGTGCTAGACCCGGGACAGGGCGGACCCCCGGTGAGTTCTTC.

Worth noting for this clonotype: A much larger clone is a single base away; this may be a read error. This chain uses TRBV12-3 or TRBV12-4 with TRBJ2-7; perhaps D is TRBD1 or TRBD2 (5 bases each). V gave up 5 bases and J gave up 5 bases, with 16 bases separating them. There are 14 residues in the CDR3. CDR3 protein: CASSPGKGWNEQYF. The CDR3 DNA is TGTGCCAGCAGTCCGGGAAAGGGGTGGAACGAGCAGTACTTC.

The J gene is TRBJ2-7, the V gene TRBV3-1, with D maybe TRBD2 (6 bases). V shed 2 bases and J shed 5 bases, with 16 bases lying between them. CDR1 and CDR2 (germline): LGHDT, YNNKEL (reference sequence). The CDR3 extends over 15 amino acids. CDR3 in DNA: TGTGCCAGCAGCCAACGGAGGGCGGTTTTCGACGAGCAGTACTTC. Its translation is CASSQRRAVFDEQYF.

This clonotype was seen a handful of times. CDR3 bases: TGTGCCAGCAGCTACAGGGATGCTGAAGCTTTCTTT. Translated: CASSYRDAEAFF. The V gene is TRBV7-6, the J gene TRBJ1-1; D perhaps matches TRBD1 (6 bases). This CDR3 has 12 amino acids. From germline, CDR1 is SGHVS and CDR2 FNYEAQ. The V gene lost 4 bases and the J gene lost 6 bases, with 9 bases spanning the gap. The full variable domain, rest sourced from reference TRBV7-6 and TRBJ1-1, is GAGVSQSPRYKVTKRGQDVALRCDPISGHVSLYWYRQALGQGPEFLTYFNYEAQQDKSGLPNDRFSAERPEGSISTLTIQRTEQRDSAMYRCASSYRDAEAFFGQGTRLTVV.

This clonotype came up many times. The chain combines TRBV5-1 with TRBJ2-5, with 9 bases that match TRBD2. CDR3 size: 13 residues. Germline V gene data show CDR1 as SGHRS and CDR2 as YFSETQ. The V segment lost 6 bases and the J segment 4 bases; nucleotides outside the gene matches: 4. CDR3 sequence reads: CASTGTSRETQYF. The DNA of the CDR3 is TGCGCCAGCACAGGGACTAGCAGAGAGACCCAGTACTTC.

This clonotype was seen a handful of times. The rearrangement joins TRBV27 to TRBJ2-3; maybe TRBD1 (5 bases). V was clipped by 4 bases and J by 7 bases, with 9 bases between them. Germline V gives CDR1 MNHEY, CDR2 SMNVEV (reference sequence). There are 12 residues in the CDR3. For the CDR3, the DNA is TGTGCCAGCAGTTCTGGGGCTTATACGCAGTATTTT. Translated, it gives CASSSGAYTQYF.

This clonotype was seen a few times. The chain combines TRBV7-8 with TRBJ2-1; possibly TRBD2 for D (5 bases). The CDR3 has 15 residues. Germline values: CDR1 SGHVS, CDR2 FQNEAQ. Between the trimmed V and J ends, which lost 5 bases and 8 bases, there was a span of 19 bases. CDR3 sequence: CASSPPGRKADEQFF. CDR3 coding DNA: TGTGCCAGCAGCCCCCCAGGACGGAAAGCGGATGAGCAGTTCTTC. Complete variable domain (other parts from reference TRBV7-8 and TRBJ2-1): GAGVSQSPRYKVAKRGQDVALRCDPISGHVSLFWYQQALGQGPEFLTYFQNEAQLDKSGLPSDRFFAERPEGSVSTLKIQRTQQEDSAVYLCASSPPGRKADEQFFGPGTRLTVL.

This clonotype came up many times. This chain links TRBV7-3 with TRBJ1-1; D possibly corresponds to TRBD1 (5 bases). The V gene lost 2 bases and the J gene lost 6 bases, with 25 bases spanning the gap. There are 18 residues in the CDR3. Looked up from germline, CDR1 is SGHTA and CDR2 is FQGTGA. CDR3 residues: CASSLVGAGTILGAEAFF. The CDR3 DNA is TGTGCCAGCAGCTTAGTCGGGGCAGGGACTATTTTGGGCGCTGAAGCTTTCTTT.

This clonotype was recorded a few times. The V gene is TRBV20-1, the J gene TRBJ2-2, with D perhaps TRBD2 (7 bases). CDR3 length: 14 residues. Trimming removed 4 bases at V and 6 bases at J, with 15 bases between. The germline V gene has CDR1 DFQATT and CDR2 SNEGSKA (reference sequence). CDR3 amino acids: CSAKRGASPGELFF. The CDR3 DNA reads as TGCAGTGCTAAACGGGGGGCGAGTCCCGGGGAGCTGTTTTTT.

This clonotype turned up a few times. The rearrangement joins TRBV12-3 or TRBV12-4 to TRBJ2-7; D perhaps matches TRBD2 (5 bases). The germline V and J ends were trimmed by 8 bases and 6 bases, with 17 bases remaining between them. The length of the CDR3 is 13 residues. The CDR3 bases are TGTGCCAGCGGGCGCGGGCTTCCTATCGAGCAGTACTTC. Translating it yields CASGRGLPIEQYF.

In nucleotides, the CDR3 is TGTGCCAGCACCAAATGGGGCAGAAAGCTCGAGCAGTACTTC. It is translated as CASTKWGRKLEQYF. The gene calls are TRBV12-3 or TRBV12-4 and TRBJ2-7; D is perhaps TRBD1 (5 bases). Trimming shortened V by 7 bases and J by 6 bases, and 19 bases separated the two germline ends. The CDR3 covers 14 residues.

This clonotype was seen at least ten times. The rearrangement uses TRBV10-3 and TRBJ1-4; weak D call: TRBD1 (5 bases). The germline V gene encodes CDR1 ENHRY and CDR2 SYGVKD. Trimming left V 0 bases short and J 0 bases short, with 11 bases between. The CDR3 loop spans 17 amino acids. The CDR3 nucleotides read TGTGCCATCAGTGAGTCAAGGGGAAGGACAACTAATGAAAAACTGTTTTTT. Translation: CAISESRGRTTNEKLFF.

J is TRBJ1-1 and V is TRBV20-1; 7 positions agree with TRBD1. J lost 7 bases, V lost 6 bases, and 2 bases had no gene match. Germline V gives CDR1 DFQATT, CDR2 SNEGSKA (reference sequence). This CDR3 region has 10 residues. The CDR3 region has the DNA TGCAGTGCGCGACAGGGTGAAGCTTTCTTT. Protein product: CSARQGEAFF.

The V call is TRBV12-3 or TRBV12-4, the J call TRBJ2-5, with TRBD1 matching over 8 bases. With 5 bases clipped from V and 5 bases from J, the junction kept 7 bases outside the gene matches. The CDR3 is 14 residues long. The CDR3 region has the DNA TGTGCCAGCAGTCTGACCTGGGACAGGGAGACCCAGTACTTC. Translation: CASSLTWDRETQYF.

The chain couples TRBV7-2 to TRBJ2-7; D gene unclear. Trimming took 8 bases from V and 4 from J, leaving 12 bases between them. Germline lookup yields CDR1 SGHTA and CDR2 FQGNSA. The CDR3 covers 12 residues. CDR3 coding DNA: TGTGCCAGCGTCCGTTTCGAGTACGAGCAGTACTTC. Its translation: CASVRFEYEQYF.

The chain employs TRBV7-9 and TRBJ1-1; D is ambiguous. The germline V gene encodes CDR1 SEHNR and CDR2 FQNEAQ (reference sequence). The CDR3 runs to 12 residues. Trimming stripped 7 bases from V and 4 bases from J, with 10 bases between. The DNA for the CDR3 is TGTGCCAGCACGGGGTGGGGCACTGAAGCTTTCTTT. Amino acids: CASTGWGTEAFF.

This clonotype appeared many times. V is TRBV5-1 and J is TRBJ1-1; 9 positions match TRBD1. The CDR3 loop spans 13 amino acids. Unmatched junction bases numbered 8, after V lost 3 bases and J lost 11 bases. Germline V gives CDR1 SGHRS, CDR2 YFSETQ. As DNA, the CDR3 is TGCGCCAGCAGCTGGAAGGGACAGGGTGACGCTTTCTTT. Translating gives CASSWKGQGDAFF.

This chain links TRBV6-5 with TRBJ2-3; 13 nucleotides line up with TRBD2. The J segment lost 9 bases and the V segment lost 0 bases, leaving 6 bases of the junction unmatched. The CDR3 has 16 residues. Germline CDR1 reads MNHEY; CDR2 reads SVGAGI. Here the CDR3 reads CASSYSLAGGPGTQYF. CDR3 sequence (DNA): TGTGCCAGCAGTTACTCACTAGCGGGGGGGCCGGGGACGCAGTATTTT.